The entry that follows covers one TCR beta chain sequence. The germline CDR1 and CDR2 sequences are SGHNT and YYREEE (reference sequence). The CDR3 totals 15 residues. Trimming removed 4 bases from V and 6 bases from J; junction bases left unmatched: 7. PCR involved 60 Vbeta and 13 Jbeta primers. Assay used: immunoSEQ multiplex PCR; TCRdb lists only in-frame clones, some missing. This table has around 170,000 clones, 75% to 90% appearing once. The entry originates in a study of cytomegalovirus exposure and HLA in healthy donors. The TCR comes from a girl between 10 and 17 years old in good health and CMV-seropositive. The chain has TRBV5-4 and TRBJ2-7, with TRBD2 identical over 13 bases. The sequencing sample was made of PBMCs. The CDR3 DNA follows: TGTGCCAGCAGCCGGACTAGCGGGAGTATTGGCGAGCAGTACTTC. It yields the protein CASSRTSGSIGEQYF.